The T cell receptor (beta chain) under discussion was sequenced for a study of shared clonotypes between healthy human individuals. The study's findings and limits: All-four-donor shared clonotypes had higher generation probabilities than non-shared clonotypes did.

Germline CDR1 is SGHNT and CDR2 is YYREEE (reference sequence). V lost 2 bases and J 4 bases, leaving 16 bases between the germline ends. The CDR3 runs 15 residues. The study separated CD4+ cells into CD45RA+ naive and CD45RA-negative memory subsets. Profiling relied on immunoSEQ multiplex PCR, and the TCRdb table lists in-frame clones only, not all of them. The sample records around 1.6 million clones, roughly 98% being singletons. Concerning this clone itself: Its antigen is as yet unknown.

The chain carries TRBV5-4 and TRBJ2-7; possible D gene TRBD1, 5 bases. This sequence was found in a man younger than 40 in good health. The sequencing sample was made of naive CD4+ T cells sorted from blood. Subset in this sample: CD45RA+ positively selected. The CDR3 nucleotides read TGTGCCAGCAGCTTTCTACCAGGGTACTCTTACGAGCAGTACTTC. This encodes CASSFLPGYSYEQYF.